This T cell receptor (beta chain) was observed in a study of T cell clones after liver transplantation. In the study overall: In this trial, immunosuppression withdrawal was attempted within 2 years of liver transplant.

Produced via immunoSEQ multiplex PCR; TCRdb's table is partial and in-frame only. There are around 100,000 clones in the sample; around 86% occur only once, and over 0.75% lies in the top ten. This clonotype was sampled from a human donor who received a liver transplant. Sequencing used CD4+ T cells from blood, obtained before liver transplant.

CDR3 in amino acids: CASSPLAGDTEAFF. DNA for the CDR3: TGTGCCAGCTCACCACTAGCTGGGGACACTGAAGCTTTCTTT. The rearrangement links TRBV18 to TRBJ1-1; no clear D. CDR3 length: 14 residues. Germline CDR1 reads KGHSH; CDR2 reads LQKENI. Trimming removed 1 base from V and 3 bases from J, with 9 bases in between.